These 12 T cell receptor beta chains came from one sample sequenced in a study of blood T cell repertoires in COVID-19. Clones were read by immunoSEQ multiplex PCR, and TCRdb kept only the in-frame ones, dropping some. The table shows under 250,000 clones, with about 79% occurring only once. Sample: PBMCs or T cells enriched from blood (not recorded which). The origin of the receptors is a woman aged 40 to 55 with acute COVID-19.

This chain uses TRBV19 with TRBJ2-2; D perhaps matches TRBD2 (6 bases). Germline V gene lookup returns CDR1 LNHDA and CDR2 SQIVND (reference sequence). There are 13 residues in the CDR3. Trimming shortened V by 10 bases and J by 2 bases, and 11 bases separated the two germline ends. The CDR3 here is CAIRGENTGELFF. The DNA for the CDR3 is TGTGCCATTCGCGGGGAAAACACCGGGGAGCTGTTTTTT.

The V and J genes are TRBV9 and TRBJ1-3, with D unresolved. The CDR3 loop spans 16 amino acids. Germline values: CDR1 SGDLS, CDR2 YYNGEE. V lost 4 bases, J lost 0 bases, and 14 bases lay in between. The CDR3 reads CASSTLSLISGNTIYF. CDR3 sequence (DNA): TGTGCCAGCAGCACCCTATCTTTAATCTCTGGAAACACCATATATTTT.

The chain couples TRBV6-5 to TRBJ1-2, with D perhaps TRBD1 (5 bases). The CDR3 loop spans 15 amino acids. The germline V gene has CDR1 MNHEY and CDR2 SVGAGI. V was shortened by 5 bases and J by 4 bases, with 17 bases between the two germline ends. As DNA, the CDR3 is TGTGCCAGCAGTACCGATCAGGGAGGAGGCTATGGCTACACCTTC. It codes for CASSTDQGGGYGYTF.

The CDR3 coding sequence is TGTGCCAGTAGTATAAGGGGACAACCCTATGGCTACACCTTC. Protein sequence: CASSIRGQPYGYTF. The chain uses TRBV19 and TRBJ1-2; weak D call: TRBD1 (6 bases). The length of the CDR3 is 14 residues. Trimming left V 2 bases short and J 4 bases short, with 11 bases between. Germline assignment: CDR1 LNHDA and CDR2 SQIVND (reference sequence).

V is TRBV28 and J is TRBJ1-6, with D maybe TRBD1 (5 bases). Trimming left V 6 bases short and J 7 bases short, with 19 bases between. Germline CDR1 reads MDHEN; CDR2 reads SYDVKM. CDR3 length equals 16 residues. CDR3 sequence reads: CASRPRTNRGNSPLHF. CDR3 sequence (DNA): TGTGCCAGCAGACCAAGGACAAACCGGGGGAATTCACCCCTCCACTTT.

The chain combines TRBV18 with TRBJ2-1, with 10 positions matching TRBD2. CDR1 KGHSH and CDR2 LQKENI come from the germline V gene. V gave up 6 bases and J gave up 9 bases; unmatched junction bases: 17. This CDR3 region has 17 residues. The CDR3 DNA sequence: TGTGCCAGCTCCCTTAACCGTCAGCGGGGGGGCAACAGTGAGCAGTTCTTC. Amino acids: CASSLNRQRGGNSEQFF.

The chain joins TRBV5-1 to TRBJ2-5; 10 bases are a match to TRBD1. V gave up 7 bases and J gave up 5 bases; unmatched junction bases: 17. Germline CDR1 reads SGHRS; CDR2 reads YFSETQ. The CDR3 length is 17 residues. As DNA, the CDR3 is TGCGCCAGCTCCTACAGGGGACAGGGGCTACTGGGGGAGACCCAGTACTTC. Translation gives CASSYRGQGLLGETQYF.

The V and J genes are TRBV25-1 and TRBJ1-5; TRBD1 is a possible D gene (6 bases). The CDR3 has 15 amino acids. Per germline, CDR1 MGHDK and CDR2 SYGVNS. The V gene lost 5 bases and the J gene lost 0 bases, with 11 bases spanning the gap. For the CDR3, the DNA is TGTGCCAGCAGTCCGGGGGGCTTTAGCAATCAGCCCCAGCATTTT. Translation gives CASSPGGFSNQPQHF.

The CDR3 nucleotides read TGTGCCAGCAGCACGCGGAGAAACACCATATATTTT. As protein: CASSTRRNTIYF. The rearrangement links TRBV5-8 to TRBJ1-3, with no clear D. This CDR3 is built from 12 residues. The V end was cut by 4 bases, the J end by 5 bases, with 7 bases between. Germline V gives CDR1 SGHTS, CDR2 YDEGEE.

The chain has TRBV28 and TRBJ2-2, with 13 positions matching TRBD2. CDR3 length equals 18 residues. The ends lost 8 bases at V and 6 bases at J; junction bases unmatched: 15. Germline V lookup: CDR1 MDHEN, CDR2 SYDVKM. CDR3 DNA: TGTGCCAGCTCCTACCTCGGACTAGCGGGAGAAGGACCCGGGGAGCTGTTTTTT. Residues: CASSYLGLAGEGPGELFF.

The V gene is TRBV7-8, the J gene TRBJ1-2; 10 positions match TRBD1. This CDR3 is 17 amino acids long. Germline V gene data show CDR1 as SGHVS and CDR2 as FQNEAQ. V lost 4 bases, J lost 8 bases, and 16 bases stayed unmatched. CDR3 sequence: CASSSQLTGGLGGGYTF. For the CDR3, the DNA is TGTGCCAGCAGCTCACAGTTGACAGGGGGCCTAGGTGGCGGCTACACCTTC.

V and J are TRBV28 and TRBJ2-7; TRBD2 aligns across 7 bases. The V segment lost 3 bases and the J segment 7 bases; nucleotides outside the gene matches: 18. This CDR3 region has 17 residues. Germline CDR1 is MDHEN and CDR2 is SYDVKM. The CDR3 reads CASSLRERPVLMGEQYF. DNA for the CDR3: TGTGCCAGCAGTTTGCGGGAGCGTCCAGTCCTCATGGGGGAGCAGTACTTC.